Listed below are T cell receptor beta chains from one sample, sequenced in a study of shared T cell receptors in the human thymus. Only in-frame clones appear in the TCRdb table, and some are missing; sequencing was by immunoSEQ multiplex PCR. This sample has about 400,000 clones, with 85% to 95% found just once. Sample: thymocytes. The receptor source for this set is a human donor. Each CDR3 is given with its conserved first and last residue. D genes are given only for firm matches. Clone size is stated in some rows and not others, as once, few, many or a class when expanded.

>NA|TRBV7-2|TRBJ2-7|NA
CASSLARDGYEQYF
TGTGCCAGCAGCTTAGCGAGGGACGGCTACGAGCAGTACTTC
>NA|TRBV27|TRBJ2-7|TRBD2
CASSTSGRSYEQYF
TGTGCCAGCAGTACTAGCGGGAGATCCTACGAGCAGTACTTC
>NA|TRBV10-1|TRBJ2-7|NA
CASWLLDSQTYEQYF
TGCGCCAGCTGGCTCTTGGACAGCCAGACCTACGAGCAGTACTTC
>NA|TRBV4-1|TRBJ2-3|TRBD2
CASSPSRAGLAGVDTQYF
TGCGCCAGCAGCCCGTCTCGGGCGGGACTAGCGGGAGTAGATACGCAGTATTTT
>NA|TRBV2|TRBJ2-1|TRBD2
CASSGTTSGRSGYNEQFF
TGTGCCAGCAGTGGGACGACTAGCGGGAGGTCGGGCTACAATGAGCAGTTCTTC
>NA|TRBV19|TRBJ1-2|NA
CASRGRLYYGYTF
TGTGCCAGTCGAGGCAGGCTATATTACGGCTACACCTTC
>NA|TRBV28|TRBJ2-4|TRBD2
CASTTGLAGVAKNIQYF
TGTGCCAGCACCACTGGACTAGCGGGAGTAGCCAAAAACATTCAGTACTTC
>NA|TRBV7-2|TRBJ2-7|TRBD2
CASSLGLAGTNYEQYF
TGTGCCAGCAGCTTAGGACTAGCGGGGACCAACTACGAGCAGTACTTC
>NA|TRBV11-2|TRBJ2-5|NA
CASSFTFREIETQYF
TGTGCCAGCAGCTTTACGTTTCGGGAAATAGAGACCCAGTACTTC
>NA|TRBV6-6|TRBJ1-2|NA
CASSDYPGGNYGYTF
TGTGCCAGCAGTGACTACCCCGGGGGAAATTATGGCTACACCTTC
>NA|TRBV27|TRBJ2-3|NA
CASSFADTQYF
TGTGCCAGCAGTTTCGCAGATACGCAGTATTTT
>NA|TRBV7-2|TRBJ2-7|TRBD1
CASSKARDSFSYEQYF
TGTGCCAGCAGCAAGGCGAGGGACAGCTTTTCCTACGAGCAGTACTTC
>NA|TRBV7-2|TRBJ2-3|TRBD2
CASSLGTSGRTDTQYF
TGTGCCAGCAGCTTAGGTACTAGCGGGAGGACAGATACGCAGTATTTT
>NA|TRBV5-6|TRBJ1-2|NA
CASSLAKWGTRGIYGHTF
TGTGCCAGCAGCTTGGCCAAGTGGGGGACAAGGGGTATCTATGGCCACACCTTC
>NA|TRBV21-1|TRBJ1-5|NA
CASSRTAGGEDQPQHF
TGTGCCAGCAGCCGGACTGCAGGGGGCGAGGATCAGCCCCAGCATTTT
>NA|TRBV27|TRBJ2-1|NA
CARRPGTPYNEQFF
TGTGCCAGGAGGCCCGGGACCCCCTACAATGAGCAGTTCTTC
>NA|TRBV19|TRBJ2-5|TRBD1
CASSSNRGMKETQYF
TGTGCCAGTAGTTCCAACAGGGGGATGAAGGAGACCCAGTACTTC
>NA|TRBV5-4|TRBJ2-1|NA
CASSCTGGPTYNEQFF
TGTGCCAGCAGCTGCACTGGGGGGCCGACCTACAATGAGCAGTTCTTC
>NA|TRBV7-9|TRBJ1-5|NA
CASSLEGGWQPQHF
TGTGCCAGCAGCTTAGAGGGAGGGTGGCAGCCCCAGCATTTT
>NA|TRBV5-4|TRBJ2-2|TRBD2
CASTNSGGNTGELFF
TGTGCCAGCACGAATAGCGGGGGTAACACCGGGGAGCTGTTTTTT
>NA|TRBV29-1|TRBJ2-5|TRBD1
CSAHAYRGEETQYF
TGCAGCGCCCACGCTTACAGGGGTGAAGAGACCCAGTACTTC
>NA|TRBV6-1|TRBJ2-1|NA
CASRYGNPSAGEQFF
TGTGCCAGCAGATACGGGAACCCTTCGGCGGGTGAGCAGTTCTTC
>NA|TRBV6-1|TRBJ1-3|NA
CASSECKGNASGNTIYF
TGTGCCAGCAGTGAATGTAAAGGCAACGCCTCTGGAAACACCATATATTTT
>once|TRBV7-3|TRBJ2-1|TRBD2
CASSLSTSGNEQFF
TGTGCCAGCAGCTTGAGCACTAGCGGGAATGAGCAGTTCTTC
>NA|TRBV27|TRBJ2-7|TRBD2
CASSLSSGRIEQYF
TGTGCCAGCAGTTTAAGTAGCGGGAGGATCGAGCAGTACTTC
>NA|TRBV4-1|TRBJ2-3|NA
CASSRMGVTDTQYF
TGCGCCAGCAGCCGAATGGGGGTCACAGATACGCAGTATTTT
>NA|TRBV11-2|TRBJ2-7|TRBD2
CASSPPTRLAGEGEQYF
TGTGCCAGCAGCCCACCAACAAGACTAGCGGGAGAGGGCGAGCAGTACTTC
>once|TRBV28|TRBJ1-4|NA
CASSSHGTPGPNEKLFF
TGTGCCAGCAGTTCCCACGGGACGCCTGGCCCCAATGAAAAACTGTTTTTT
>NA|TRBV7-2|TRBJ2-7|TRBD2
CASSLKGLAATYEQYF
TGTGCCAGCAGCTTAAAAGGACTAGCGGCCACCTACGAGCAGTACTTC
>NA|TRBV9|TRBJ2-1|NA
CASSGIGGLNQFF
TGTGCCAGCAGCGGGATAGGGGGACTAAATCAGTTCTTC
>NA|TRBV13|TRBJ2-3|TRBD2
CASSLGRRLTSGRAAGDTQYF
TGTGCCAGCAGCTTAGGCAGGCGTTTGACTAGCGGGAGGGCCGCCGGAGATACGCAGTATTTT
>NA|TRBV4-3|TRBJ2-2|TRBD2
CASSARTSGDTGELFF
TGCGCCAGCAGCGCCAGGACTAGCGGCGACACCGGGGAGCTGTTTTTT
>NA|TRBV25-1|TRBJ1-5|TRBD1
CASSGQGAHSNQPQHF
TGTGCCAGCAGTGGGCAGGGGGCGCACAGCAATCAGCCCCAGCATTTT
>NA|TRBV5-8|TRBJ2-7|NA
CASSSTYEQYF
TGTGCCAGCAGTTCAACCTACGAGCAGTACTTC
>NA|TRBV10-2|TRBJ2-1|NA
CASSEIEQLANEQFF
TGCGCCAGCAGTGAGATAGAACAGCTCGCCAATGAGCAGTTCTTC
>NA|TRBV18|TRBJ2-1|TRBD2
CASSRPGLAGGTPYNEQFF
TGTGCCAGCTCACGGCCGGGACTAGCGGGAGGAACTCCCTACAATGAGCAGTTCTTC
>once|TRBV19|TRBJ1-1|NA
CATEPGREDTEAFF
TGTGCCACCGAGCCGGGGCGCGAGGACACTGAAGCTTTCTTT
>NA|TRBV11-3|TRBJ2-1|NA
CASSLENEQFF
TGTGCCAGCAGCCTCGAGAATGAGCAGTTCTTC
>NA|TRBV14|TRBJ2-1|NA
CASSQDIGTHSSYNEQFF
TGTGCCAGCAGCCAAGATATCGGGACTCATAGCTCCTACAATGAGCAGTTCTTC
>NA|TRBV27|TRBJ2-7|TRBD1
CASSLYTGTGGNEQYF
TGTGCCAGCAGTCTATATACCGGGACAGGGGGCAACGAGCAGTACTTC
>NA|TRBV28|TRBJ2-7|TRBD1
CASSLESPAGTGPYEQYF
TGTGCCAGCAGTTTAGAAAGCCCCGCCGGGACAGGACCCTACGAGCAGTACTTC
>NA|TRBV21-1|TRBJ2-7|NA
CASSVKDRASYEQYF
TGTGCCAGCAGCGTCAAGGACAGGGCTTCCTACGAGCAGTACTTC
>NA|TRBV7-9|TRBJ1-2|TRBD1
CASSAEGGASYGYTF
TGTGCCAGCAGCGCAGAAGGGGGCGCGAGCTATGGCTACACCTTC
>NA|TRBV13|TRBJ2-7|TRBD1
CASINRREADRVKDEQYF
TGTGCCAGCATCAACAGGAGAGAGGCGGACAGGGTTAAGGACGAGCAGTACTTC
>NA|TRBV10-1|TRBJ2-7|NA
CASSVGGSQGTYEQYF
TGCGCCAGCAGTGTGGGGGGATCGCAGGGTACCTACGAGCAGTACTTC
>NA|TRBV10-3|TRBJ2-6|NA
CAISESAGGCMSGANVLTF
TGTGCCATCAGTGAGTCTGCTGGGGGCTGTATGTCTGGGGCCAACGTCCTGACTTTC
>NA|TRBV28|TRBJ2-7|NA
CASRDVYYEQYF
TGTGCCAGCCGGGACGTTTACTACGAGCAGTACTTC
>NA|TRBV7-2|TRBJ2-1|TRBD2
CASSSPLTSFPNNAQFF
TGTGCCAGCAGCTCCCCATTGACTAGCTTCCCCAACAATGCGCAGTTCTTC
>NA|TRBV15|TRBJ1-2|NA
CATSRGSGKNYGYTF
TGTGCCACCAGCAGGGGTTCCGGGAAAAACTATGGCTACACCTTC
>once|TRBV7-6|TRBJ2-7|NA
CASSLGRGAVSAYEQYF
TGTGCCAGCAGCTTAGGCCGGGGAGCGGTTTCGGCCTACGAGCAGTACTTC
>NA|TRBV28|TRBJ2-7|NA
CASRLIVGTYEQYF
TGTGCCAGCAGGTTGATTGTGGGAACCTACGAGCAGTACTTC
>NA|TRBV9|TRBJ2-7|NA
CASSGTANEQYF
TGTGCCAGCAGCGGGACTGCAAACGAGCAGTACTTC
>NA|TRBV28|TRBJ1-1|TRBD1
CASSGDRLNTEAFF
TGTGCCAGCAGTGGGGACAGGTTGAACACTGAAGCTTTCTTT
>NA|TRBV5-4|TRBJ2-6|TRBD1
CASSPTGTGNWSSGANVLTF
TGTGCCAGCAGCCCCACAGGGACAGGGAATTGGAGCTCTGGGGCCAACGTCCTGACTTTC
>NA|TRBV10-3|TRBJ2-1|NA
CAINSWGYNEQFF
TGTGCCATCAATTCGTGGGGCTACAATGAGCAGTTCTTC
>once|TRBV30|TRBJ2-7|TRBD2
CAWGGLAAHEQYF
TGTGCCTGGGGAGGACTAGCGGCCCACGAGCAGTACTTC